The sequence of this TCR beta chain was determined in a study of post-analysis software for immune sequencing data. General study results and limits: Compared with controls, patients had more of about 5 TRBV segments, including TRBV5-6, TRBV5-1 and TRBV20-1.

Unique-molecular-identifier-tagged TCR beta cDNA libraries were used. TCRdb independently ran MiXCR on the PCR reads; one entry per CDR3 protein. This table holds around 200,000 distinct CDR3 sequences, around 30% found once. CDR3 length equals 15 residues. The germline V gene has CDR1 MDHEN and CDR2 SYDVKM. Note on this clonotype: Its antigen is currently unknown. At one end, the junction sequence differs from germline, possibly due to a read error.

Sequenced: blood. V and J are TRBV28 and TRBJ1-1; D may be TRBD1 (6 bases). The clonotype originates from a girl aged 2 to 17 with multiple sclerosis. In DNA form, the CDR3 reads TGTACCAGCATACCACGGGGAGGGGGGCGCACTGAAGCTTTCTTT. It translates to CTSIPRGGGRTEAFF.